One sample yielded the 13 T cell receptor beta chains listed below, sequenced in a study of T cell repertoires in cytomegalovirus infection. TCRdb recomputed calls from the reads with MiXCR, one row per CDR3 protein. This sample has over 250,000 distinct CDR3 sequences; over 20% occur once, and the top ten carry approximately 15%. Sequencing used PBMCs. The source is a human donor in good health (CMV status not recorded). Some clones in this sample may be carry-over from other donors' samples.

The V and J genes are TRBV2 and TRBJ1-3; TRBD1 is a possible D gene (5 bases). V was shortened by 6 bases and J by 2 bases, with 14 bases between the two germline ends. The CDR3 contains 15 residues. Germline-derived CDR1 and CDR2 are SNHLY and FYNNEI. The chain's CDR3 is CASRGPGGTGNTIYF. For the CDR3, the DNA is TGTGCCAGCAGGGGTCCTGGGGGGACTGGAAACACCATATATTTT.

The chain uses TRBV7-8 and TRBJ2-1; 8 bases fit TRBD1. The germline V gene has CDR1 SGHVS and CDR2 FQNEAQ. V dropped 3 bases and J dropped 4; count of bases not matched to a gene: 8. This CDR3 contains 16 residues. CDR3 region: CASSFILGQAYNEQFF. In DNA form, the CDR3 reads TGTGCCAGCAGCTTTATTCTGGGACAGGCGTACAATGAGCAGTTCTTC.

This chain connects TRBV7-8 to TRBJ2-3, with D perhaps assigned TRBD1 or TRBD2 (5 bases each). This CDR3 region has 16 residues. CDR1 SGHVS and CDR2 FQNEAQ come from the germline V gene. Trimming shortened V by 1 base and J by 5 bases, and 16 bases separated the two germline ends. CDR3 coding DNA: TGTGCCAGCAGCTTAGACGCCGGGAAAGGGGTAGATACGCAGTATTTT. Translated: CASSLDAGKGVDTQYF.

This clonotype was recorded a few times. Here the CDR3 reads CASSLYGLPDTEAFF. Here the CDR3 DNA reads TGTGCCAGCAGCTTATACGGCCTCCCGGACACTGAAGCTTTCTTT. The chain combines TRBV7-6 with TRBJ1-1; D is ambiguous. The CDR3 extends over 15 amino acids. V was clipped by 2 bases and J by 3 bases, with 13 bases between them. CDR1 and CDR2 from the germline V gene are SGHVS and FNYEAQ.

The chain uses TRBV29-1 and TRBJ1-1; tentative D call: TRBD1 (5 bases). V was pared by 4 bases and J by 4 bases, with 13 bases between. CDR1 and CDR2 (germline): SQVTM, ANQGSEA. This CDR3 has 13 amino acids. The CDR3 nucleotides are TGCAGCGTTGCCCAGGGCGGGGGCACTGAAGCTTTCTTT. Translating it yields CSVAQGGGTEAFF. The variable domain in full, with the rest retrieved from reference TRBV29-1 and TRBJ1-1, is SAVISQKPSRDICQRGTSLTIQCQVDSQVTMMFWYRQQPGQSLTLIATANQGSEATYESGFVIDKFPISRPNLTFSTLTVSNMSPEDSSIYLCSVAQGGGTEAFFGQGTRLTVV.

In its sample, this clonotype was seen a few times. The J gene is TRBJ1-5, the V gene TRBV19; D possibly corresponds to TRBD1 (5 bases). V dropped 4 bases and J dropped 7 bases, with 14 bases sitting between them. Germline loops: CDR1 LNHDA, CDR2 SQIVND (reference sequence). CDR3 length: 14 residues. Written as DNA, the CDR3 is TGTGCCAGTAGTAAGGGCAGGGATGGCCAGCCCCAGCATTTT. Protein sequence: CASSKGRDGQPQHF.

This clonotype has a handful of counts. The V gene is TRBV5-1, the J gene TRBJ2-1, with 7 positions matching TRBD1. Germline loops: CDR1 SGHRS, CDR2 YFSETQ. CDR3 length equals 15 residues. V was pared by 3 bases and J by 2 bases, with 5 bases of the junction left unmatched. CDR3 sequence: CASSSTGAPYNEQFF. Written as DNA, the CDR3 is TGCGCCAGCAGCTCCACAGGGGCCCCCTACAATGAGCAGTTCTTC. Full variable domain (rest looked up from reference TRBV5-1 and TRBJ2-1): KAGVTQTPRYLIKTRGQQVTLSCSPISGHRSVSWYQQTPGQGLQFLFEYFSETQRNKGNFPGRFSGRQFSNSRSEMNVSTLELGDSALYLCASSSTGAPYNEQFFGPGTRLTVL.

V usage is TRBV5-4 and J usage is TRBJ2-3; TRBD2 agrees at 13 bases. The V and J ends lost 4 bases and 4 bases, in that order; junction bases with no gene match: 9. The CDR3 is 17 residues long. Germline CDR1 SGHNT, CDR2 YYREEE (reference sequence). The CDR3 DNA reads as TGTGCCAGCAGCCCCGGACTAGCGGGGGTTGGAGCAGATACGCAGTATTTT. This translates into CASSPGLAGVGADTQYF.

This clonotype was picked up a small number of times. The gene calls are TRBV5-1 and TRBJ1-1; D is ambiguous. Trimming shortened V by 0 bases and J by 1 base, and 10 bases separated the two germline ends. The germline V gene has CDR1 SGHRS and CDR2 YFSETQ. This CDR3 has 15 amino acids. The CDR3 DNA sequence: TGCGCCAGCAGCTTGGCCCCCCGCGGGAACACTGAAGCTTTCTTT. This sequence encodes CASSLAPRGNTEAFF.

The chain combines TRBV12-3 or TRBV12-4 with TRBJ1-2, with TRBD1 as a possible D gene (5 bases). Trimming stripped 3 bases from V and 2 bases from J, with 10 bases between. The CDR3 runs to 14 residues. CDR3 DNA: TGTGCCAGCAGTTTTCAGGGATTCAACTATGGCTACACCTTC. Its protein is CASSFQGFNYGYTF.

Note on this clonotype: The junction does not match germline at one end; this may be a read error. The V call is TRBV20-1, the J call TRBJ2-7; 11 bases align to TRBD2. CDR1 DFQATT and CDR2 SNEGSKA come from the germline V gene (reference sequence). The CDR3 covers 16 residues. CDR3 coding DNA: TGCAGTGCCAGAGGGGCTAGCGGGGGGAGCTCCTACGAGCAGTACTTC. Its protein product is CSARGASGGSSYEQYF.

This clonotype appeared many times. This chain joins TRBV7-2 and TRBJ2-4; TRBD2 agrees at 8 bases. CDR3 length: 15 amino acids. CDR1 is SGHTA and CDR2 is FQGNSA in the germline V gene. The V segment lost 4 bases and the J segment 5 bases; nucleotides outside the gene matches: 7. The CDR3, as DNA: TGTGCCAGCAGCTCGCAAGCGGGAGAGGAAAACATTCAGTACTTC. Its protein product is CASSSQAGEENIQYF. Full variable domain (rest looked up from reference TRBV7-2 and TRBJ2-4): GAGVSQSPSNKVTEKGKDVELRCDPISGHTALYWYRQSLGQGLEFLIYFQGNSAPDKSGLPSDRFSAERTGGSVSTLTIQRTQQEDSAVYLCASSSQAGEENIQYFGAGTRLSVL.

The genes are TRBV7-3 and TRBJ2-3; no clear D. The CDR3 is 13 amino acids. The germline CDR1 and CDR2 sequences are SGHTA and FQGTGA. V lost 3 bases and J 6 bases, leaving 10 bases between the germline ends. The CDR3 bases are TGTGCCAGCAGCTTCGTGAAACGGGATACGCAGTATTTT. Translated: CASSFVKRDTQYF.